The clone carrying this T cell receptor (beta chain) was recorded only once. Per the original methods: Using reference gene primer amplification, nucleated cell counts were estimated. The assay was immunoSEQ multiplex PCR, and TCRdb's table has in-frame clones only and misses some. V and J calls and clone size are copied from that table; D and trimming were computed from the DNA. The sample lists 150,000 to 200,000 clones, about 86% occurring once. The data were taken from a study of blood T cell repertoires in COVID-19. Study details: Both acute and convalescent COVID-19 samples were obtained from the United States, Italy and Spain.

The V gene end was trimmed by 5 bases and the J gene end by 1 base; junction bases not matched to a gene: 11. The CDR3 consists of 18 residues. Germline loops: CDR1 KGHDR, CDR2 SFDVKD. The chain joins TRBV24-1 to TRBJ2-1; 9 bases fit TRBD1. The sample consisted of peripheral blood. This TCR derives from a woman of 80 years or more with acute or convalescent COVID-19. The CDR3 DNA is TGTGCCACCAGTGCCCCTGGGGGGACAGGGCAGTCCTACAATGAGCAGTTCTTC. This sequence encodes CATSAPGGTGQSYNEQFF.